This note documents a single T cell receptor (beta chain) sequence. The data belong to a study of control samples from healthy donors and cancer patients. Repertoires were generated with immunoSEQ multiplex PCR, while TCRdb's copy carries only in-frame clones and drops some. The sample shows 95,000 to 150,000 clones, roughly 87% of them seen only once. What was sequenced was blood. The sequence was obtained from a man younger than 35 in good health.

The CDR3 bases are TGTGCCATCAGTGAGTCGATGGGGCAGGTAACAGATACGCAGTATTTT. Translating it yields CAISESMGQVTDTQYF. This chain links TRBV10-3 with TRBJ2-3, with D perhaps TRBD1 (5 bases). The CDR3 sequence is 16 residues long. Trimming left V 0 bases short and J 3 bases short, with 13 bases between. Germline CDR1 ENHRY, CDR2 SYGVKD.